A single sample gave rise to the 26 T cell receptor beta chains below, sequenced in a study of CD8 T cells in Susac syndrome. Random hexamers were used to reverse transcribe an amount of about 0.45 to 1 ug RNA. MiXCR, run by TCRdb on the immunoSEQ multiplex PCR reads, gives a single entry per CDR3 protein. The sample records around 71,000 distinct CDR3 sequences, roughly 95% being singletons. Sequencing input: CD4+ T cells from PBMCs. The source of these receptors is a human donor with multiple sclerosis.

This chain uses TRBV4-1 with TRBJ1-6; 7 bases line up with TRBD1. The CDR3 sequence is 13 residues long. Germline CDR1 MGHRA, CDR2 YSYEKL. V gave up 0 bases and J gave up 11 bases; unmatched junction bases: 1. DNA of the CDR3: TGCGCCAGCAGCCAAGAACAGGGGCCACCCCTCCACTTT. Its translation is CASSQEQGPPLHF.

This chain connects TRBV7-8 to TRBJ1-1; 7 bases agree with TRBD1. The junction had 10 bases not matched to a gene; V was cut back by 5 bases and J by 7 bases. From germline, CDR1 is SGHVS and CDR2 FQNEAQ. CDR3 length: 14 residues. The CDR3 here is CASSSWTGAFEAFF. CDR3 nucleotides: TGTGCCAGCAGCAGCTGGACAGGCGCCTTTGAAGCTTTCTTT.

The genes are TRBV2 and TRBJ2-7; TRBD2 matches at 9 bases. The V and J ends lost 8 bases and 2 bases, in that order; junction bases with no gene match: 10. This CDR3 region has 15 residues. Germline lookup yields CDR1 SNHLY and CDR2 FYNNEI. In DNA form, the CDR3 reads TGTGCCAGCGTACTAACCAGCGGGGGGACCTACGAGCAGTACTTC. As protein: CASVLTSGGTYEQYF.

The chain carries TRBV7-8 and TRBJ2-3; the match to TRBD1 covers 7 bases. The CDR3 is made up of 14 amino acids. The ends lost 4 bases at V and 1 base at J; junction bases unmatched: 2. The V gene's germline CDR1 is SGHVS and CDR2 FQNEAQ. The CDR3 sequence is CASSSQGGTDTQYF. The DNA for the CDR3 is TGTGCCAGCAGCTCCCAGGGGGGCACAGATACGCAGTATTTT.

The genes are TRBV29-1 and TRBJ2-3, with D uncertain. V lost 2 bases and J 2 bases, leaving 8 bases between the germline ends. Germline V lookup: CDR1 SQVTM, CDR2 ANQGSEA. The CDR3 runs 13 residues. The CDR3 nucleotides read TGCAGCGTTGAAAGACTCCTCACAGATACGCAGTATTTT. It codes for CSVERLLTDTQYF.

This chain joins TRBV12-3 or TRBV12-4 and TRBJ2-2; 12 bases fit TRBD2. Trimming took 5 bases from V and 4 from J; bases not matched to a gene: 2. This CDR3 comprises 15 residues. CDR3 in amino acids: CASSGLAGTTGELFF. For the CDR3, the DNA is TGTGCCAGCAGTGGACTAGCGGGGACCACCGGGGAGCTGTTTTTT.

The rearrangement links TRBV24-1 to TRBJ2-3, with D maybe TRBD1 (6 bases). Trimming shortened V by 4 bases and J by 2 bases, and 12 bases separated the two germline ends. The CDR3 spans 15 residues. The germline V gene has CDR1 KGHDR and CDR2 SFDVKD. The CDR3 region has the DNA TGTGCCACCAGTGACAATGGACAGCTCACAGATACGCAGTATTTT. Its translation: CATSDNGQLTDTQYF.

As DNA, the CDR3 is TGTGCCAGCAGGCCTCTACGGGGGGGCCGGGCGGATACGCAGTATTTT. Translated, it gives CASRPLRGGRADTQYF. This chain links TRBV6-6 with TRBJ2-3; TRBD2 matches at 8 bases. Germline-derived CDR1 and CDR2 are MNHNY and SVGAGI (reference sequence). This CDR3 contains 16 residues. Trimming at V came to 6 bases and at J to 6 bases, leaving 14 bases not matched to a gene.

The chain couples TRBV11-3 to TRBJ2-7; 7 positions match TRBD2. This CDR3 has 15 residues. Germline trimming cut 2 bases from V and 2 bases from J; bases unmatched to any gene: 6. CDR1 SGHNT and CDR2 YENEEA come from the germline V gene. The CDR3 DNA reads TGTGCCAGCAGCTTAAGGCCTAGCGGACCCTACGAGCAGTACTTC. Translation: CASSLRPSGPYEQYF.

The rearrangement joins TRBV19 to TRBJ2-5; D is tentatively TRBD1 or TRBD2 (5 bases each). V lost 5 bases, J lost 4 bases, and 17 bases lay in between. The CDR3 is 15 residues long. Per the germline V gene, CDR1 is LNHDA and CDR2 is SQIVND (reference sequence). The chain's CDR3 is CASSAPARGGETQYF. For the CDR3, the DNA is TGTGCCAGTAGTGCCCCGGCACGGGGCGGAGAGACCCAGTACTTC.

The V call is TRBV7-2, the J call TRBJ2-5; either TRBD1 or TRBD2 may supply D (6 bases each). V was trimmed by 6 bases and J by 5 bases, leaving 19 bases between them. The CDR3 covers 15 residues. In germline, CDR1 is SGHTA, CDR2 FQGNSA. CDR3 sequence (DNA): TGTGCCAGCAGACCAGCTCGGGGGCCCCAGGAGACCCAGTACTTC. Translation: CASRPARGPQETQYF.

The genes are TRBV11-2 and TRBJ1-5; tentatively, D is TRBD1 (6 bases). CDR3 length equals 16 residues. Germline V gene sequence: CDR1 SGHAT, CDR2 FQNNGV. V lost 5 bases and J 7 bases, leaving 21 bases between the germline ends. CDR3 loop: CASSLRRAGERQPQHF. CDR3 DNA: TGTGCCAGCAGCCTCCGAAGGGCAGGGGAAAGACAGCCCCAGCATTTT. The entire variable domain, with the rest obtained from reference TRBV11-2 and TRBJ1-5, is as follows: EAGVAQSPRYKIIEKRQSVAFWCNPISGHATLYWYQQILGQGPKLLIQFQNNGVVDDSQLPKDRFSAERLKGVDSTLKIQPAKLEDSAVYLCASSLRRAGERQPQHFGDGTRLSIL.

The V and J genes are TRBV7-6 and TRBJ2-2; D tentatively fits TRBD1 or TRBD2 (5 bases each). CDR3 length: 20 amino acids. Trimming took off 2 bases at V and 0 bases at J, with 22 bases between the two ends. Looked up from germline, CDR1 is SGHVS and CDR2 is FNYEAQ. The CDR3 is CASSLKWPLAGTANTGELFF. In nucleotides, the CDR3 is TGTGCCAGCAGCTTAAAATGGCCCCTTGCCGGGACGGCGAACACCGGGGAGCTGTTTTTT.

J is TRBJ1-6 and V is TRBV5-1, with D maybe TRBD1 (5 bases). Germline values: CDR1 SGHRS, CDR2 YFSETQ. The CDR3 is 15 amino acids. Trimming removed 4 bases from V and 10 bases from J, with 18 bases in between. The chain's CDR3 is CASSLGQALTSPLHF. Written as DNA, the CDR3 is TGCGCCAGCAGCCTGGGGCAGGCCTTAACGTCACCCCTCCACTTT.

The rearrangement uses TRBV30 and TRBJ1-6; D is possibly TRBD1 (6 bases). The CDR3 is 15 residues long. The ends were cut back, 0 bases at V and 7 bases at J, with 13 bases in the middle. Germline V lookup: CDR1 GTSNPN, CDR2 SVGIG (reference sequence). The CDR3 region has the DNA TGTGCCTGGAGTGTTCTAGGGGGAGTCAATTCACCCCTCCACTTT. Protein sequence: CAWSVLGGVNSPLHF.

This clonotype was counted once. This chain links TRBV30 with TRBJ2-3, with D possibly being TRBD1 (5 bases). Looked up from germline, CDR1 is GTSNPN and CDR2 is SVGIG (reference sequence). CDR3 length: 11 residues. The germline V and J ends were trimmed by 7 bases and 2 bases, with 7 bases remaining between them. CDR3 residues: CASTATDTQYF. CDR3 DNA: TGTGCCTCGACAGCCACAGATACGCAGTATTTT.

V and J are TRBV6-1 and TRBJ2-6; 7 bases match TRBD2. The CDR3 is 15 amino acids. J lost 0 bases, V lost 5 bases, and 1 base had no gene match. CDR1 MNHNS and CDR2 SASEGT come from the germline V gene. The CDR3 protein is CASSPGGSGANVLTF. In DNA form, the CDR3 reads TGTGCCAGCAGTCCGGGGGGCTCTGGGGCCAACGTCCTGACTTTC.

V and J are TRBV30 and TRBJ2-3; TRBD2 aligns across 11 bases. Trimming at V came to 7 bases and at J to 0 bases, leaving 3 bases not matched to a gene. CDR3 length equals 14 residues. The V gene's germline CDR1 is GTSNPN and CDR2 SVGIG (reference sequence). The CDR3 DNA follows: TGTGCCTTAAGACTAGCGGGGAGCACAGATACGCAGTATTTT. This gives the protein CALRLAGSTDTQYF.

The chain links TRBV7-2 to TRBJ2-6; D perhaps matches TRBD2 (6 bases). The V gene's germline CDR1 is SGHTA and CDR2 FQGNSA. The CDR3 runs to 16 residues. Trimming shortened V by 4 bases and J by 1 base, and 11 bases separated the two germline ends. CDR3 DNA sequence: TGTGCCAGCAGCTCCAGTGGAGGGTCTGGGGCCAACGTCCTGACTTTC. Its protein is CASSSSGGSGANVLTF.

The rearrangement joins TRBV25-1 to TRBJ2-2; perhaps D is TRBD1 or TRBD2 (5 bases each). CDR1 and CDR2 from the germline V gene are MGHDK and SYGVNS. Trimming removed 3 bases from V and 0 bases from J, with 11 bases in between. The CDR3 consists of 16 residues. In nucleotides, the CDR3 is TGTGCCAGCAGTGAGTCGGGACGCGCGAACACCGGGGAGCTGTTTTTT. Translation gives CASSESGRANTGELFF.

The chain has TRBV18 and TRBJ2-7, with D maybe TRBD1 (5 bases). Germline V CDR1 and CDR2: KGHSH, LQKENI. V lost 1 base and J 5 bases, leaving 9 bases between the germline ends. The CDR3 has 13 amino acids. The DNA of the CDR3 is TGTGCCAGCTCACCACGGGGCAGGGACGAGCAGTACTTC. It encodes CASSPRGRDEQYF.

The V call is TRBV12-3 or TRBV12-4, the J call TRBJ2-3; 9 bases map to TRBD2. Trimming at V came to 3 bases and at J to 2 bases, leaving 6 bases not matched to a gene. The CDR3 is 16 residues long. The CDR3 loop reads CASSFRLAGFTDTQYF. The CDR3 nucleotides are TGTGCCAGCAGTTTCAGGCTAGCGGGGTTCACAGATACGCAGTATTTT.

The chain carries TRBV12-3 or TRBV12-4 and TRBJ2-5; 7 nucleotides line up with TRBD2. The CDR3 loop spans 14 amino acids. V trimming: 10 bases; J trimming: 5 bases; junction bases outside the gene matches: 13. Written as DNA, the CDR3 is TGTGCCACTTCGCCTTGGACTAGTGGTGAGACCCAGTACTTC. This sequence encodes CATSPWTSGETQYF.

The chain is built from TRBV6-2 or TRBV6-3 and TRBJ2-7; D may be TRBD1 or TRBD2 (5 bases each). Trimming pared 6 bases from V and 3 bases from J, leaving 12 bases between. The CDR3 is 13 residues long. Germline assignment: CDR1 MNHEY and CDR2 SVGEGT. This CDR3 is CASRGVLSYEQYF. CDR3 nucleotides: TGTGCCAGCAGGGGGGTCCTCAGCTACGAGCAGTACTTC.

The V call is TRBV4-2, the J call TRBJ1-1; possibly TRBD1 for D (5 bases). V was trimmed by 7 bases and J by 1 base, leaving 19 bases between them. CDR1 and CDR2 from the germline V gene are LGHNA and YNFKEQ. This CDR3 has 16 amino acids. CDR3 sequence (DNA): TGTGCCAGCAATACGTACCGGGGGAAGCGGAACACTGAAGCTTTCTTT. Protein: CASNTYRGKRNTEAFF.

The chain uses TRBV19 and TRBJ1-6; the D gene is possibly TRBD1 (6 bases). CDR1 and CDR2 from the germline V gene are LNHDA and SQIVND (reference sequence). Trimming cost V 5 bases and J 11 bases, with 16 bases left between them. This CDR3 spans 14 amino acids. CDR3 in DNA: TGTGCCAGTAGTGAGGTGGACAGTTCGACACCCCTCCACTTT. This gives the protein CASSEVDSSTPLHF.